This TCR beta chain was sequenced for a study of blood T cell repertoires in COVID-19. Study as a whole: T cells, B-cell-depleted T cells, or PBMCs supplied cDNA or gDNA.

Per germline, CDR1 SGHTA and CDR2 FQGNSA. J lost 6 bases, V lost 4 bases, and 6 bases had no gene match. This CDR3 region has 17 residues. Per the original data handling: Counts of nucleated cells, estimated from reference gene primer amplification, were obtained. Clones were read by immunoSEQ multiplex PCR, and TCRdb kept only the in-frame ones, dropping some. That table furnishes V, J and clone size, whereas the DNA furnished D and trimming. In the table there are about 200,000 clones, 82% of which are singletons. This sequence was found in a human donor with acute or convalescent COVID-19. The donor label of this sample is uncertain. Source material: peripheral blood. The V and J genes are TRBV7-2 and TRBJ2-4; 16 nucleotides match TRBD2. The CDR3 sequence is CASSSGTSGRAGNIQYF. CDR3 bases: TGTGCCAGCAGCTCCGGGACTAGCGGGAGGGCTGGAAACATTCAGTACTTC.